This T cell receptor (beta chain) is drawn from a study of PD-1 blockade in classical Hodgkin lymphoma. Study information: Intravenous delivery of nivolumab at 3 mg/kg to patients occurred every 2 weeks. Study observations and caveats: Baseline TCR diversity was reportedly lower in newly diagnosed patients than in healthy donors. It was reported as lower still in relapsed/refractory patients.

Libraries were prepared by immunoSEQ multiplex PCR; TCRdb keeps only in-frame clonotypes and omits some of them. The sample includes 25,000 to 30,000 clones, 70% to 90% of them seen just once. This CDR3 is 11 amino acids long. V dropped 8 bases and J dropped 5 bases, with 7 bases sitting between them. Germline CDR1 and CDR2: WNHNN and SYGVQD (reference sequence). Points on this clone: Its antigen is not identified.

Time point denoted: cycle 4 day 1 (C4D1), after more than five weeks of nivolumab. Every patient experienced relapse after autologous stem cell transplantation, and brentuximab vedotin exposure varied. Using magnetic negative selection, the CD4+ T cells were separated out of thawed PBMCs. Best responses were complete response, partial response or progressive disease. This chain links TRBV10-1 with TRBJ2-1; no clear D gene. The sample here was CD4+ T cells from blood, taken before the fourth cycle of nivolumab. This sequence was found in a human donor with classical Hodgkin lymphoma. The CDR3 DNA reads as TGCGCCAGCGGGGATAACAATGAGCAGTTCTTC. It specifies CASGDNNEQFF.